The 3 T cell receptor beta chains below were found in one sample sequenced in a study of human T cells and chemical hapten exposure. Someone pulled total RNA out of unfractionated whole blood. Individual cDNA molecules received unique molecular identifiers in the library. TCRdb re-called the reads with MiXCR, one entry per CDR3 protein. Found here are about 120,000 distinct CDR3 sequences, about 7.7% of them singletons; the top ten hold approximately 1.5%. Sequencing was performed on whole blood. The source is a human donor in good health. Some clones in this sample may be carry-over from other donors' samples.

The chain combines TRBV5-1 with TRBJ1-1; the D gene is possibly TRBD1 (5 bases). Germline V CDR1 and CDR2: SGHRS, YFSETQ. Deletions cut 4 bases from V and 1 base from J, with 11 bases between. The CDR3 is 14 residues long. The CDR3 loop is CASSPGHPNTEAFF. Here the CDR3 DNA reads TGCGCCAGCAGCCCCGGACACCCGAACACTGAAGCTTTCTTT.

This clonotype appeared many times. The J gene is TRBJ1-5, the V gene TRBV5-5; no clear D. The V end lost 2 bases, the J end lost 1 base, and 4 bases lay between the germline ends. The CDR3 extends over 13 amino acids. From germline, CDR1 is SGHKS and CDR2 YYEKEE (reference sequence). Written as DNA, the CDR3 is TGTGCCAGCAGCTTAGACAGCAATCAGCCCCAGCATTTT. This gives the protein CASSLDSNQPQHF.

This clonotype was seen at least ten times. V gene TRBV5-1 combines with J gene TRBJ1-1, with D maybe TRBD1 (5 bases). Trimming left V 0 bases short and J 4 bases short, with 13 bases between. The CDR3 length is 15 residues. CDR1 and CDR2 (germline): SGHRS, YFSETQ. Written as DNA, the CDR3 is TGCGCCAGCAGCTTGGTGGTCGGGAGGGGCACTGAAGCTTTCTTT. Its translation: CASSLVVGRGTEAFF.